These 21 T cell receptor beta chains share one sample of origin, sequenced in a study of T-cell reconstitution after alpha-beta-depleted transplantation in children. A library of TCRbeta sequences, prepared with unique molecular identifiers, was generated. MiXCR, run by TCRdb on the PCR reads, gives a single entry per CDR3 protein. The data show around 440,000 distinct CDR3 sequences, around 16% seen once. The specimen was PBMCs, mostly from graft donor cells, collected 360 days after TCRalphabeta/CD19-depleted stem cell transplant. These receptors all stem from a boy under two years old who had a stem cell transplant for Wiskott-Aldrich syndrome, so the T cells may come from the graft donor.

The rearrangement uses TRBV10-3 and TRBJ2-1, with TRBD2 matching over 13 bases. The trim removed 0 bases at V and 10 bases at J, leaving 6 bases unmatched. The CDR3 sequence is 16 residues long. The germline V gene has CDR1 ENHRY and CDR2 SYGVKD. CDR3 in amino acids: CAISESGLAGSAEQFF. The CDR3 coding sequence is TGTGCCATCAGTGAGTCGGGACTAGCGGGATCGGCCGAGCAGTTCTTC.

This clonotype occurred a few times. CDR3 nucleotides: TGCAGCGTCGAAATCTTTGGGGCCTACGAGCAGTACTTC. Amino acids: CSVEIFGAYEQYF. V gene TRBV29-1 combines with J gene TRBJ2-7; D is uncertain. The CDR3 contains 13 residues. The ends were cut back, 6 bases at V and 2 bases at J, with 14 bases in the middle. The germline CDR1 and CDR2 sequences are SQVTM and ANQGSEA.

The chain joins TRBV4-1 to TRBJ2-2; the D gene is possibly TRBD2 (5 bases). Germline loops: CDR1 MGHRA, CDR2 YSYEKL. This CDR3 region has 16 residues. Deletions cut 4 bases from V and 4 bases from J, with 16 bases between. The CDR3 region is CASSLLTRDRTGELFF. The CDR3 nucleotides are TGCGCCAGCAGCCTTTTGACGAGGGATCGCACCGGGGAGCTGTTTTTT.

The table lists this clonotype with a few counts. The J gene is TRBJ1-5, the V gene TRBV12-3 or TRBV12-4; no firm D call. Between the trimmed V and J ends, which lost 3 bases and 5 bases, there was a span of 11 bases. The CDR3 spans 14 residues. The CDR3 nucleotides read TGTGCCAGCAGTTTCGGAGGGCTTCATCAGCCCCAGCATTTT. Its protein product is CASSFGGLHQPQHF.

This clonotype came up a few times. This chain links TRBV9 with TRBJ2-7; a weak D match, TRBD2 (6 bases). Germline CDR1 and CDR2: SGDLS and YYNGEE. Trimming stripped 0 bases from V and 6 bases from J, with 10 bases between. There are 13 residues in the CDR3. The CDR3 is CASSVGRESEQYF. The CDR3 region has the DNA TGTGCCAGCAGCGTAGGTCGGGAGAGCGAGCAGTACTTC.

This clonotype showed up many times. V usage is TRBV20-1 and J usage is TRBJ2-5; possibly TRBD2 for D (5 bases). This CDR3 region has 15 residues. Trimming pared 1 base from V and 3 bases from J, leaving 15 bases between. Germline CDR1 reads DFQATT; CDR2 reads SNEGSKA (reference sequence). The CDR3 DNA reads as TGCAGTGCTAGAGTAGTAGAGCGGAGCGAAGAGACCCAGTACTTC. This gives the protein CSARVVERSEETQYF.

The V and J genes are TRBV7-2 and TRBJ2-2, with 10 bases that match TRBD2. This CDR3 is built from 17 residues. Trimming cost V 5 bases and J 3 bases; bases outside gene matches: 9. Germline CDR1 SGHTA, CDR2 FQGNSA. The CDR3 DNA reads TGTGCCAGCAGCCGTATCAGGACTAGCGGACACACCGGGGAGCTGTTTTTT. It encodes CASSRIRTSGHTGELFF.

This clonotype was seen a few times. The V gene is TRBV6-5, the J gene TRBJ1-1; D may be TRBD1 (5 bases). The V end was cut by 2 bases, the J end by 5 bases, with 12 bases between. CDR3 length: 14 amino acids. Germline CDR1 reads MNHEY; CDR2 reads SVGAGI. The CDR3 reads CASSYGVGGTEAFF. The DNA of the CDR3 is TGTGCCAGCAGTTACGGGGTTGGGGGGACTGAAGCTTTCTTT.

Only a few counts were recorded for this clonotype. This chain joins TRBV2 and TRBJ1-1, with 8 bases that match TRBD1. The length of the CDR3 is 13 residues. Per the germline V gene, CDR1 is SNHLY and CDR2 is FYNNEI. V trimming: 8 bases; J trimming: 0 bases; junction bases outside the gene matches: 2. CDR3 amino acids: CASEGQVNTEAFF. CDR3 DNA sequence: TGTGCCAGCGAGGGACAGGTGAACACTGAAGCTTTCTTT.

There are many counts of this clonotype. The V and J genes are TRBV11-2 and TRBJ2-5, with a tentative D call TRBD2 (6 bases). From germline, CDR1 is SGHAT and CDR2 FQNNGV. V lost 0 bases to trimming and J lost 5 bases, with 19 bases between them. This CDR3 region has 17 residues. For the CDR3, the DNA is TGTGCCAGCAGCTTAGACGTGTATCGGGAGATGGGGGAGACCCAGTACTTC. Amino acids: CASSLDVYREMGETQYF.

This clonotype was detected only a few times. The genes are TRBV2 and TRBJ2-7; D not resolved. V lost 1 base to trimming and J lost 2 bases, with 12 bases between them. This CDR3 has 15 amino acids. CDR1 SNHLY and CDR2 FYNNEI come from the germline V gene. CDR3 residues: CASSEGGPRTYEQYF. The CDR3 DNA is TGTGCCAGCAGTGAAGGCGGCCCCCGAACCTACGAGCAGTACTTC.

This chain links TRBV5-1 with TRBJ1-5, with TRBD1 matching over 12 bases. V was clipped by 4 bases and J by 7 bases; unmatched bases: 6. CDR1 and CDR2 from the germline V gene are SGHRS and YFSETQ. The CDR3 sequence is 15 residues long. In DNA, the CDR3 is TGCGCCAGCAGCGAAGGGACAGGGGGCGTGCAGCCCCAGCATTTT. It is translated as CASSEGTGGVQPQHF.

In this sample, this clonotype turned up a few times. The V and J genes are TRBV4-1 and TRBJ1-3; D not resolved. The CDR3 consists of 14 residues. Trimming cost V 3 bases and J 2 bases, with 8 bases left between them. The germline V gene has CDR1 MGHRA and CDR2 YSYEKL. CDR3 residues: CASSQRVTGNTIYF. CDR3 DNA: TGCGCCAGCAGCCAGAGGGTTACTGGAAACACCATATATTTT.

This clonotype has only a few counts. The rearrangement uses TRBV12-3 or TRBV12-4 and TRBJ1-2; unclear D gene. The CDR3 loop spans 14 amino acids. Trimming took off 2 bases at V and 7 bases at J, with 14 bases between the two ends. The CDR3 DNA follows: TGTGCCAGCAGTTTAAGGGAGCTTAGGAGTGGCTACACCTTC. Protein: CASSLRELRSGYTF.

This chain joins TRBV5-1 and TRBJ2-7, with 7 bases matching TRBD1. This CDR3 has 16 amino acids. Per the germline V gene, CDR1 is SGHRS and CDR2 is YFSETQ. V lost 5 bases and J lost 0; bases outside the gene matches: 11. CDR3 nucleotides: TGCGCCAGCAGTTGGGGTGACAGGGCATTCTCCTACGAGCAGTACTTC. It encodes CASSWGDRAFSYEQYF.

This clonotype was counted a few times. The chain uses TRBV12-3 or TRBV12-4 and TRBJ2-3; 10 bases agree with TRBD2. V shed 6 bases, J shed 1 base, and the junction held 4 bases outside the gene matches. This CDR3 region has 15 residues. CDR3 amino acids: CASRVAGGRTDTQYF. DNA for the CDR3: TGTGCCAGCAGGGTAGCGGGGGGCCGCACAGATACGCAGTATTTT.

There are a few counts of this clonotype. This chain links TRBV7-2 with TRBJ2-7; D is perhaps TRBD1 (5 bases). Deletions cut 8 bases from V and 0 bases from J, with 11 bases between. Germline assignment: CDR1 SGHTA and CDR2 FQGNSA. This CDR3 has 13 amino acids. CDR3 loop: CASSGIVSYEQYF. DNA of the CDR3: TGTGCCAGCTCAGGGATAGTCTCCTACGAGCAGTACTTC.

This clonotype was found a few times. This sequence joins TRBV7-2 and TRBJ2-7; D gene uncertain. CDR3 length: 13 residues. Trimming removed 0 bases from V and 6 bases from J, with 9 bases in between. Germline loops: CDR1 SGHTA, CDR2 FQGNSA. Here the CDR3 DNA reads TGTGCCAGCAGCTTAGCGCCTGTATCCGAGCAGTACTTC. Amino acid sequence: CASSLAPVSEQYF. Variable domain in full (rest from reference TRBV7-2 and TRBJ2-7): GAGVSQSPSNKVTEKGKDVELRCDPISGHTALYWYRQSLGQGLEFLIYFQGNSAPDKSGLPSDRFSAERTGGSVSTLTIQRTQQEDSAVYLCASSLAPVSEQYFGPGTRLTVT.

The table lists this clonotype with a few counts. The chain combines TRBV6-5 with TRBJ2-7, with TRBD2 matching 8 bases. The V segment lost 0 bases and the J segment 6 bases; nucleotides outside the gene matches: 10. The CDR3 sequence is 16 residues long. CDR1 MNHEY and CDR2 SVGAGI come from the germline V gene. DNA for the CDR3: TGTGCCAGCAGTTACTCCTTGGTTAGCGGGGCCCTCGAGCAGTACTTC. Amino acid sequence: CASSYSLVSGALEQYF.

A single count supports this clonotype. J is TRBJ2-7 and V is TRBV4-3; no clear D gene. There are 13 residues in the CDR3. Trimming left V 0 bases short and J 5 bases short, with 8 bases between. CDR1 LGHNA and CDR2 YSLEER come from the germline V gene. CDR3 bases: TGCGCCAGCAGCCAAGATGTTGAGGACGAGCAGTACTTC. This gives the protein CASSQDVEDEQYF.

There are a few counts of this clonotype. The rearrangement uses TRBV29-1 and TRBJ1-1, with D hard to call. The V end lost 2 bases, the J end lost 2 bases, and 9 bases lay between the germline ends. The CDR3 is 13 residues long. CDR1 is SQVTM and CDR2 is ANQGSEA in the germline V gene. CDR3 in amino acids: CSVEYSRNTEAFF. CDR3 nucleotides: TGCAGCGTTGAATACTCCCGAAACACTGAAGCTTTCTTT.